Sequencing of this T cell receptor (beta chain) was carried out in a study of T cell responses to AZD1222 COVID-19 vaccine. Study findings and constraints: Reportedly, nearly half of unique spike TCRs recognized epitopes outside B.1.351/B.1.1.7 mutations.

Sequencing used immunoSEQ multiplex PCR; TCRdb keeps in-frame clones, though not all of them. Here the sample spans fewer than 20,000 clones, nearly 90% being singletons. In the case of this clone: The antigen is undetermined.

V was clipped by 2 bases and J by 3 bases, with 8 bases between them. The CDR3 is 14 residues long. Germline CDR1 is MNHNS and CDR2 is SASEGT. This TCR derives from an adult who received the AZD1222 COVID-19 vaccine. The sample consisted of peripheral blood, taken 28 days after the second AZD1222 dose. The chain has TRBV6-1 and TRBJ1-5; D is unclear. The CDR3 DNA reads TGTGCCAGCAGTGAAAGGGCAGACAATCAGCCCCAGCATTTT. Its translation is CASSERADNQPQHF.